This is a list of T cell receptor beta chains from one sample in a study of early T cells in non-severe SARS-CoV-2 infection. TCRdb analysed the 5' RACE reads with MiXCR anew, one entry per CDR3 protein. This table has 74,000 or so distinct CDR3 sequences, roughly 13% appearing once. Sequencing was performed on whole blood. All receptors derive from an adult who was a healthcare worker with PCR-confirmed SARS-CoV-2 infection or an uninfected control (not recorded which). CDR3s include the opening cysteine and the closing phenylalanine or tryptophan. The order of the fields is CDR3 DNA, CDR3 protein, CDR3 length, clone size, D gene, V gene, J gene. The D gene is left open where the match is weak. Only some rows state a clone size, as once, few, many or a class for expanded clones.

DNA: TGTGCCAGCAGCCGCGATAGCGGGAGTTTAGATACGCAGTATTTT
CDR3: CASSRDSGSLDTQYF
length: 15
size: many
D: TRBD2
V: TRBV7-2
J: TRBJ2-3

DNA: TGTGCCAGCAGTTACGGGACGGTTAGCACAGATACGCAGTATTTT
CDR3: CASSYGTVSTDTQYF
length: 15
size: many
D: NA
V: TRBV6-6
J: TRBJ2-3

DNA: TGCAGTGCTAGAGATCTGGGGTACAATGAGCAGTTCTTC
CDR3: CSARDLGYNEQFF
length: 13
size: many
D: NA
V: TRBV20-1
J: TRBJ2-1

DNA: TGCAGCCTAAGGGGCAGGGCTGATCCTACAGATACGCAGTATTTT
CDR3: CSLRGRADPTDTQYF
length: 15
size: NA
D: NA
V: TRBV29-1
J: TRBJ2-3

DNA: TGTGCCAGCAAAAATGGCTACACCTTC
CDR3: CASKNGYTF
length: 9
size: once
D: NA
V: TRBV28
J: TRBJ1-2

DNA: TGTGCCAGCAGTCACGGGACCATCGATACGCAGTATTTT
CDR3: CASSHGTIDTQYF
length: 13
size: few
D: NA
V: TRBV6-2/TRBV6-3
J: TRBJ2-3

DNA: TGTGCCAGCAGCTTAGGTCAGGGGGCCGGGGAGCTGTTTTTT
CDR3: CASSLGQGAGELFF
length: 14
size: few
D: TRBD1
V: TRBV7-7
J: TRBJ2-2

DNA: TGTGCCAGCAGTTTAGCGGGGGCTGGGGCCAACGTCCTGACTTTC
CDR3: CASSLAGAGANVLTF
length: 15
size: many
D: TRBD2
V: TRBV27
J: TRBJ2-6

DNA: TGCGCCAGCAGTCCGGGACAGGGAGGCTACGGCTACACCTTC
CDR3: CASSPGQGGYGYTF
length: 14
size: many
D: TRBD1
V: TRBV10-1
J: TRBJ1-2

DNA: TGTGCCAGCAGTTTATTGTACAGGGGTGACACTGAAGCTTTCTTT
CDR3: CASSLLYRGDTEAFF
length: 15
size: NA
D: TRBD1
V: TRBV27
J: TRBJ1-1

DNA: TGTGCCAGCAGGCCAGAGGGACAGAAGAATGGCTACACCTTC
CDR3: CASRPEGQKNGYTF
length: 14
size: few
D: TRBD1
V: TRBV6-2/TRBV6-3
J: TRBJ1-2

DNA: TGTGCTAGTGCCCTGCCAACACTTAGAAATGAGCAGTTCTTC
CDR3: CASALPTLRNEQFF
length: 14
size: NA
D: NA
V: TRBV12-5
J: TRBJ2-1

DNA: TGTGCCAGCCGGGCGGACTATGGCTACACCTTC
CDR3: CASRADYGYTF
length: 11
size: many
D: NA
V: TRBV7-9
J: TRBJ1-2

DNA: TGTGCCAGCAGTTACGCCCACGGACAGGGCACCTCACCCCTCCACTTT
CDR3: CASSYAHGQGTSPLHF
length: 16
size: many
D: TRBD1
V: TRBV6-2/TRBV6-3
J: TRBJ1-6

DNA: TGTGCCAGCAGCTCCATTCCCCGTAAGGGGACCGGGGAGCTGTTTTTT
CDR3: CASSSIPRKGTGELFF
length: 16
size: NA
D: NA
V: TRBV7-6
J: TRBJ2-2

DNA: TGCAGCGTCCAGGGGAGAGTGAATACGCAGTATTTT
CDR3: CSVQGRVNTQYF
length: 12
size: few
D: NA
V: TRBV29-1
J: TRBJ2-3

DNA: TGCAGTGCTCCCCTCGGGACGGCGAGAACCACAGATACGCAGTATTTT
CDR3: CSAPLGTARTTDTQYF
length: 16
size: few
D: NA
V: TRBV20-1
J: TRBJ2-3

DNA: TGCAGTGCTAGTCGATCAACCGGGAACACTGAAGCTTTCTTT
CDR3: CSASRSTGNTEAFF
length: 14
size: many
D: NA
V: TRBV20-1
J: TRBJ1-1

DNA: TGCAGCGTTGACCTAGCACTAGCCCGATCGCAGTATTTT
CDR3: CSVDLALARSQYF
length: 13
size: NA
D: NA
V: TRBV29-1
J: TRBJ2-3

DNA: TGTGCCAGCAGCCCGACAGCCTCTGGAAACACCATATATTTT
CDR3: CASSPTASGNTIYF
length: 14
size: NA
D: NA
V: TRBV14
J: TRBJ1-3

DNA: TGTGCCAGCAGCTTAGATGGGTCATCTGAAGCTTTCTTT
CDR3: CASSLDGSSEAFF
length: 13
size: NA
D: NA
V: TRBV7-9
J: TRBJ1-1

DNA: TGTGCCTCCTCCGGAGGGCCGGACACCGGGGAGCTGTTTTTT
CDR3: CASSGGPDTGELFF
length: 14
size: many
D: NA
V: TRBV10-3
J: TRBJ2-2

DNA: TGCGCCAGCAGCCAAGATAACACCGGGGAGCTGTTTTTT
CDR3: CASSQDNTGELFF
length: 13
size: many
D: NA
V: TRBV4-3
J: TRBJ2-2

DNA: TGTGCCAGCAGTTACAACGTTCGGTTACCCTTCTCTGGGGCCAACGTCCTGACTTTC
CDR3: CASSYNVRLPFSGANVLTF
length: 19
size: many
D: NA
V: TRBV6-5
J: TRBJ2-6

DNA: TGTGCCAGCAGTTTATGGGGGATTAATCAGCCCCAGCATTTT
CDR3: CASSLWGINQPQHF
length: 14
size: NA
D: NA
V: TRBV27
J: TRBJ1-5

DNA: TGCAGCGTTGAAAGCGGGAAAAACATTCAGTACTTC
CDR3: CSVESGKNIQYF
length: 12
size: many
D: NA
V: TRBV29-1
J: TRBJ2-4

DNA: TGTGCCAGCAGCTATTCTCCGACAGGTCCTGGGGCCAACGTCCTGACTTTC
CDR3: CASSYSPTGPGANVLTF
length: 17
size: NA
D: NA
V: TRBV9
J: TRBJ2-6

DNA: TGTGCCAGCAGCTTCAGAGTTTCTCCGGGGGGGCCAAGGGTAGGGTTCACAGATACGCAGTATTTT
CDR3: CASSFRVSPGGPRVGFTDTQYF
length: 22
size: many
D: TRBD2
V: TRBV7-2
J: TRBJ2-3

DNA: TGCAGCGCCACGAGGGAGGCAGGAGGACTGTTTTTT
CDR3: CSATREAGGLFF
length: 12
size: few
D: NA
V: TRBV29-1
J: TRBJ1-4

DNA: TGTGCCAGCAGCTTAGGGGTCCTGGCCGGGGAGCTGCTTTTT
CDR3: CASSLGVLAGELLF
length: 14
size: few
D: NA
V: TRBV11-2
J: TRBJ2-2

DNA: TGTGCCAGCAGTGAAGAGTATAGCTCTGGGGCCAACGTCCTGACTTTC
CDR3: CASSEEYSSGANVLTF
length: 16
size: NA
D: NA
V: TRBV2
J: TRBJ2-6

DNA: TGTGCCAGCAATCGGTTGGGGGACCCGAACACTGAAGCTTTCTTT
CDR3: CASNRLGDPNTEAFF
length: 15
size: NA
D: NA
V: TRBV25-1
J: TRBJ1-1

DNA: TGTGCCATCAGTGAGGCGGAGGAGGGAGGTCAGCCCCAGCATTTT
CDR3: CAISEAEEGGQPQHF
length: 15
size: NA
D: NA
V: TRBV10-3
J: TRBJ1-5

DNA: TGCGCCAGCAGCTTGGCCACGTTCAATGAGCAGTTCTTC
CDR3: CASSLATFNEQFF
length: 13
size: NA
D: NA
V: TRBV5-1
J: TRBJ2-1

DNA: TGTGCCAGCAGTTCGTACAGGGGGCCGAAAACTGAAGCTTTCTTT
CDR3: CASSSYRGPKTEAFF
length: 15
size: NA
D: TRBD1
V: TRBV12-3/TRBV12-4
J: TRBJ1-1

DNA: TGTGCCAGCAGCTTAGGACGGACGAGCGAAAAACTGTTTTTT
CDR3: CASSLGRTSEKLFF
length: 14
size: NA
D: NA
V: TRBV7-9
J: TRBJ1-4

DNA: TGTGCCAGCAGCCCGGGGACTAGCGGGAGCAATGAGCAGTTCTTC
CDR3: CASSPGTSGSNEQFF
length: 15
size: many
D: TRBD2
V: TRBV28
J: TRBJ2-1

DNA: TGTGCCAGCAGCCCCGGGCTGACAGGGAGAGATTCACCCCTCCACTTT
CDR3: CASSPGLTGRDSPLHF
length: 16
size: many
D: TRBD1
V: TRBV11-2
J: TRBJ1-6

DNA: TGCGCCAGCAGCGACGGTCGTGGGACCTACGAGCAGTACTTC
CDR3: CASSDGRGTYEQYF
length: 14
size: NA
D: NA
V: TRBV5-1
J: TRBJ2-7

DNA: TGTGCCAGCAGCTTAAATGCAGCGTTGAACACTGAAGCTTTCTTT
CDR3: CASSLNAALNTEAFF
length: 15
size: NA
D: NA
V: TRBV7-2
J: TRBJ1-1

DNA: TGTGCCAGCAGCACGGGACACTACTCCTACGAGCAGTACTTC
CDR3: CASSTGHYSYEQYF
length: 14
size: medium-sized
D: NA
V: TRBV7-6
J: TRBJ2-7

DNA: TGTGCCAGCAGGGGACAGTCCTACGAGCAGTACTTC
CDR3: CASRGQSYEQYF
length: 12
size: few
D: TRBD1
V: TRBV12-3/TRBV12-4
J: TRBJ2-7

DNA: TGTGCCAGCAGTTACCCCCCGGGGGGGCAGCCCAAGCATTTT
CDR3: CASSYPPGGQPKHF
length: 14
size: once
D: NA
V: TRBV6-2/TRBV6-3
J: TRBJ1-5

DNA: TGTGCCAGCAGCTTACACGGGGCCGAAAACACTGAAGCTTTCTTT
CDR3: CASSLHGAENTEAFF
length: 15
size: NA
D: NA
V: TRBV7-2
J: TRBJ1-1

DNA: TGTGCTAGTGGTTTGAGGCTAGACAATGAGCAGTTCTTC
CDR3: CASGLRLDNEQFF
length: 13
size: NA
D: NA
V: TRBV12-5
J: TRBJ2-1

DNA: TGTGCCAGCAGCTTAAGAGGACAGGGCACCACCGGGGAGCTGTTTTTT
CDR3: CASSLRGQGTTGELFF
length: 16
size: many
D: TRBD1
V: TRBV7-9
J: TRBJ2-2

DNA: TGTGCCAGCAGTTTAGGGACAGCTGGAGAGACCCAGTACTTC
CDR3: CASSLGTAGETQYF
length: 14
size: few
D: NA
V: TRBV12-3/TRBV12-4
J: TRBJ2-5

DNA: TGTGCCAGCAGTCCCCATAGGACAGCTGAAGCTTTCTTT
CDR3: CASSPHRTAEAFF
length: 13
size: NA
D: NA
V: TRBV28
J: TRBJ1-1

DNA: TGTGCCAGCAGCTTAGTATGGTTTGCCAGAGAGGGGATTGAAACCGGGGAGCTGTTTTTT
CDR3: CASSLVWFAREGIETGELFF
length: 20
size: many
D: NA
V: TRBV11-2
J: TRBJ2-2

DNA: TGTGCCAGCAGTTTATCCCCCTGGAAGCAGTACTTC
CDR3: CASSLSPWKQYF
length: 12
size: few
D: NA
V: TRBV28
J: TRBJ2-7

DNA: TGTGCCAGCAAAGGACACCTCTACAATGAGCAGTTCTTC
CDR3: CASKGHLYNEQFF
length: 13
size: NA
D: NA
V: TRBV2
J: TRBJ2-1

DNA: TGTGCCTGGACGGGAGGGGTCTACTACAATGAGCAGTTCTTC
CDR3: CAWTGGVYYNEQFF
length: 14
size: few
D: TRBD2
V: TRBV30
J: TRBJ2-1

DNA: TGCGCCCTTGAGGGGAGGGCGGCCGGGGAGCTGTTTTTT
CDR3: CALEGRAAGELFF
length: 13
size: NA
D: TRBD2
V: TRBV29-1
J: TRBJ2-2

DNA: TGTGCCAGCACAATGGAAACAGGGGTAATCGAGCAGTACTTC
CDR3: CASTMETGVIEQYF
length: 14
size: NA
D: TRBD1
V: TRBV28
J: TRBJ2-7

DNA: TGTGCCAGCAGCCCTCTTGGGGCGAACACCGGGGAGCTGTTTTTT
CDR3: CASSPLGANTGELFF
length: 15
size: NA
D: NA
V: TRBV25-1
J: TRBJ2-2

DNA: TGTGCCAGCAGCCTAGTCCTTGGGGGGTCGGACGAGCAGTACTTC
CDR3: CASSLVLGGSDEQYF
length: 15
size: NA
D: NA
V: TRBV7-9
J: TRBJ2-7

DNA: TGTGCCAGCAGCTTTACAGGGAGCGACGAGCAGTACTTC
CDR3: CASSFTGSDEQYF
length: 13
size: NA
D: NA
V: TRBV7-9
J: TRBJ2-7

DNA: TGTGCCAGCACCGGGACCTCCCCCTTT
CDR3: CASTGTSPF
length: 9
size: NA
D: NA
V: TRBV6-4
J: TRBJ1-1

DNA: TGTGCCAGCAGTTACTCATCTTCTTCACCCCTCCACTTT
CDR3: CASSYSSSSPLHF
length: 13
size: many
D: NA
V: TRBV6-5
J: TRBJ1-6